These 25 T cell receptor beta chains came from one sample sequenced in a study of T cell repertoires in cytomegalovirus infection. TCRdb passed the reads through MiXCR, listing each CDR3 protein once. The table shows about 740,000 distinct CDR3 sequences, with less than 40% occurring only once. The sample taken for sequencing was PBMCs. The receptors were sampled from a human donor in good health (CMV status not recorded). Some clones in this sample may be carry-over from other donors' samples.

This clonotype was counted ten times or more. The gene calls are TRBV7-2 and TRBJ1-5; D gene uncertain. V was cut by 1 base and J by 5 bases, with 6 bases left in between. Germline CDR1 and CDR2: SGHTA and FQGNSA. The CDR3 length is 13 residues. The CDR3 loop is CASSLVYDQPQHF. The CDR3 nucleotides are TGTGCCAGCAGCTTAGTGTACGATCAGCCCCAGCATTTT.

The rearrangement links TRBV28 to TRBJ2-5; TRBD1 is a possible D gene (6 bases). The CDR3 has 16 residues. CDR1 and CDR2 (germline): MDHEN, SYDVKM. V lost 3 bases, J lost 5 bases, and 19 bases lay in between. This CDR3 reads CASSFRAEQGRETQYF. The DNA of the CDR3 is TGTGCCAGCAGTTTTAGGGCGGAACAGGGCCGTGAGACCCAGTACTTC.

The chain recombines TRBV10-3 with TRBJ2-1; 9 nucleotides agree with TRBD2. The V segment lost 0 bases and the J segment 5 bases; nucleotides outside the gene matches: 8. The CDR3 runs 17 residues. Germline V gene data show CDR1 as ENHRY and CDR2 as SYGVKD. The DNA for the CDR3 is TGTGCCATCAGTGAGTCCCTCTCTAGCGGGGTCAACAATGAGCAGTTCTTC. Its translation is CAISESLSSGVNNEQFF.

The rearrangement links TRBV12-3 or TRBV12-4 to TRBJ2-1; D perhaps matches TRBD1 (7 bases). The CDR3 runs 17 residues. Trimming stripped 8 bases from V and 7 bases from J, with 27 bases between. The CDR3 loop is CASQRQLGRGVWNEQFF. The CDR3 DNA is TGTGCCAGCCAACGACAGCTTGGCAGGGGGGTATGGAATGAGCAGTTCTTC.

J is TRBJ2-3 and V is TRBV7-2, with 11 bases matching TRBD2. The CDR3 covers 15 residues. Germline V gene sequence: CDR1 SGHTA, CDR2 FQGNSA. Germline trimming cut 5 bases from V and 7 bases from J; bases unmatched to any gene: 8. CDR3 sequence: CASSTRGTSGYTQYF. In DNA form, the CDR3 reads TGTGCCAGCAGCACCCGAGGGACTAGCGGATATACGCAGTATTTT.

About this clonotype: The missing conserved phenylalanine or tryptophan at the end of this CDR3 makes a read error likely. This sequence joins TRBV2 and TRBJ2-6, with D uncertain. This CDR3 is 13 amino acids long. From germline, CDR1 is SNHLY and CDR2 FYNNEI. The V and J ends lost 7 bases and 4 bases respectively, with 8 bases between them. The chain's CDR3 is CASTLTGANVLTL. DNA of the CDR3: TGTGCCAGCACTCTCACCGGGGCCAACGTCCTGACTCTC.

CDR3 loop: CASASLTTISGTGNYEQYF. The CDR3 nucleotides are TGTGCCAGCGCCTCCCTTACAACCATTTCCGGGACAGGAAACTACGAGCAGTACTTC. The V and J genes are TRBV28 and TRBJ2-7, with 8 bases aligning to TRBD1. This CDR3 has 19 residues. Germline loops: CDR1 MDHEN, CDR2 SYDVKM. Germline trimming cut 8 bases from V and 3 bases from J; bases unmatched to any gene: 24.

This clonotype was observed a handful of times. It is likely a read error, because the conserved phenylalanine at the end of the CDR3 is missing. It is unclear where the CDR3 begins or ends on the DNA, so no DNA is shown, and the CDR3 is as TCRdb lists it. This sequence joins TRBV28 and TRBJ1-2; the table gives TRBD1 as D, unverified against the DNA. CDR1 and CDR2 from the germline V gene are MDHEN and SYDVKM. The CDR3 region is 12 residues in length, termini included. CDR3 protein: CASSLTGDTHRL.

This chain joins TRBV5-4 and TRBJ2-7, with 11 bases that match TRBD1. The CDR3 runs 13 residues. V was pared by 4 bases and J by 5 bases, with 2 bases of the junction left unmatched. Per the germline V gene, CDR1 is SGHNT and CDR2 is YYREEE (reference sequence). This CDR3 is CASSGTGGNEQYF. CDR3 DNA sequence: TGTGCCAGCAGCGGGACAGGGGGTAACGAGCAGTACTTC.

This clonotype was found a few times. The J gene is TRBJ2-7, the V gene TRBV29-1; 9 nucleotides agree with TRBD1. J lost 4 bases, V lost 7 bases, and 8 bases had no gene match. The CDR3 consists of 13 residues. In germline, CDR1 is SQVTM, CDR2 ANQGSEA. The CDR3 DNA is TGCAGCGCGGAGACAGGGGGGAGGTACGAGCAGTACTTC. The encoded protein is CSAETGGRYEQYF.

CDR3 sequence (DNA): TGTGCCAGCAGCTTATTCATCCTGGGGGCAGACTACGAGCAGTACTTC. It encodes CASSLFILGADYEQYF. The genes are TRBV7-6 and TRBJ2-7, with D tentatively TRBD1 (6 bases). In germline, CDR1 is SGHVS, CDR2 FNYEAQ. With 2 bases removed from V and 3 bases from J, the gap between germline ends came to 17 bases. This CDR3 has 16 amino acids.

The chain recombines TRBV28 with TRBJ1-1; D might be TRBD1 (6 bases). Germline CDR1 reads MDHEN; CDR2 reads SYDVKM. The CDR3 is 14 amino acids. Trimming stripped 7 bases from V and 1 base from J, with 13 bases between. The CDR3 DNA is TGTGCCAGCACCATTCGACAGGCGAACACTGAAGCTTTCTTT. Amino acids: CASTIRQANTEAFF.

The gene calls are TRBV5-6 and TRBJ2-1; no clear D. Germline V gives CDR1 SGHDT, CDR2 YYEEEE. V was cut by 4 bases and J by 5 bases, with 19 bases left in between. The CDR3 has 16 amino acids. In nucleotides, the CDR3 is TGTGCCAGCAGCGCCGGCTTTGGGCAGGTAGACAATGAGCAGTTCTTC. Residues: CASSAGFGQVDNEQFF.

CDR3 residues: CSAKSGTGANEQFF. The DNA for the CDR3 is TGCAGTGCTAAATCAGGGACAGGGGCAAATGAGCAGTTCTTC. V gene TRBV20-1 combines with J gene TRBJ2-1; 10 bases match TRBD1. The CDR3 sequence is 14 residues long. V was pared by 4 bases and J by 7 bases, with 7 bases of the junction left unmatched. CDR1 is DFQATT and CDR2 is SNEGSKA in the germline V gene (reference sequence).

This clonotype was counted ten times or more. The junction and the germline gene differ at one end; a read error may be behind it. The genes are TRBV7-7 and TRBJ2-1; perhaps TRBD1 as D (5 bases). The CDR3 consists of 15 residues. CDR1 is SSHAT and CDR2 is FNYEAQ in the germline V gene (reference sequence). The CDR3 nucleotides are TGTGCTAGCAGCCCACCCTTGGCCAGGGACAATGAGCAGTTCTTC. This codes for CASSPPLARDNEQFF.

CDR3 sequence (DNA): TGTGCCAGTAGTATAGCCCTCCCCGGACAAGTCTATGGCTACACCTTC. This gives the protein CASSIALPGQVYGYTF. This chain connects TRBV19 to TRBJ1-2; possibly TRBD1 for D (5 bases). Trimming stripped 1 base from V and 4 bases from J, with 16 bases between. Germline V CDR1 and CDR2: LNHDA, SQIVND (reference sequence). The CDR3 spans 16 residues.

The chain has TRBV7-9 and TRBJ2-4, with TRBD1 as a possible D gene (5 bases). V lost 5 bases, J lost 6 bases, and 20 bases lay in between. This CDR3 comprises 16 residues. The germline V gene has CDR1 SEHNR and CDR2 FQNEAQ (reference sequence). The CDR3 sequence is CASSPSHDRWGNIQYF. CDR3 DNA sequence: TGTGCCAGCAGCCCTTCCCACGACAGATGGGGAAACATTCAGTACTTC. The full variable domain, its missing parts supplied by reference TRBV7-9 and TRBJ2-4, is DTGVSQNPRHKITKRGQNVTFRCDPISEHNRLYWYRQTLGQGPEFLTYFQNEAQLEKSRLLSDRFSAERPKGSFSTLEIQRTEQGDSAMYLCASSPSHDRWGNIQYFGAGTRLSVL.

The chain links TRBV7-2 to TRBJ2-3; 7 bases map to TRBD2. The J segment lost 2 bases and the V segment lost 4 bases, leaving 6 bases of the junction unmatched. The CDR3 covers 15 residues. From germline, CDR1 is SGHTA and CDR2 FQGNSA. The CDR3 DNA is TGTGCCAGCAGCTCCAGCGGGACTTACACAGATACGCAGTATTTT. This translates into CASSSSGTYTDTQYF.

The rearrangement uses TRBV7-8 and TRBJ2-7; no reliable D call. Germline V gene sequence: CDR1 SGHVS, CDR2 FQNEAQ. This CDR3 contains 14 residues. Trimming removed 1 base at V and 7 bases at J, with 14 bases between. CDR3 in amino acids: CASSLESLQSEQYF. In DNA, the CDR3 is TGTGCCAGCAGCTTAGAATCCCTTCAGTCGGAGCAGTACTTC.

Only one count was recorded for this clonotype. The genes are TRBV20-1 and TRBJ1-2, with D possibly matching TRBD1 (5 bases). The ends were cut back, 3 bases at V and 8 bases at J, with 19 bases in the middle. Per the germline V gene, CDR1 is DFQATT and CDR2 is SNEGSKA (reference sequence). There are 14 residues in the CDR3. CDR3 region: CSASFQTVGRGYTF. CDR3 in DNA: TGCAGTGCTAGTTTCCAGACGGTGGGGCGCGGCTACACCTTC.

The V gene is TRBV4-1, the J gene TRBJ1-4; 7 bases are shared with TRBD1. The CDR3 covers 21 residues. Germline assignment: CDR1 MGHRA and CDR2 YSYEKL. V shed 3 bases and J 0 bases; nucleotides not matched to a gene: 19. In DNA form, the CDR3 reads TGCGCCAGCAGCCATACGTACCTAATAGGGACAGTTCTTGCAACTAATGAAAAACTGTTTTTT. It yields the protein CASSHTYLIGTVLATNEKLFF.

This clonotype came up a few times. CDR3 nucleotides: TGTGCCAGCAGCCCTGGACTTTTGAACACCATATATTTT. Translated: CASSPGLLNTIYF. The chain employs TRBV27 and TRBJ1-3; D gene uncertain. The CDR3 has 13 amino acids. CDR1 MNHEY and CDR2 SMNVEV come from the germline V gene (reference sequence). V lost 6 bases, J lost 7 bases, and 13 bases lay in between.

The chain's CDR3 is CASSAGTGVVHPQHF. Written as DNA, the CDR3 is TGTGCCAGCAGCGCCGGGACAGGGGTCGTTCATCCCCAGCATTTT. The chain has TRBV7-2 and TRBJ1-5, with TRBD1 matching over 10 bases. Germline V lookup: CDR1 SGHTA, CDR2 FQGNSA. The CDR3 is made up of 15 amino acids. Germline trimming cut 5 bases from V and 10 bases from J; bases unmatched to any gene: 11.

The chain employs TRBV20-1 and TRBJ1-5, with D maybe TRBD1 (6 bases). The V and J ends lost 6 bases and 4 bases respectively, with 16 bases between them. Germline-derived CDR1 and CDR2 are DFQATT and SNEGSKA (reference sequence). The CDR3 consists of 14 residues. The CDR3 DNA reads TGCAGTGCGGGGAACAGGGAAATAAATCAGCCCCAGCATTTT. This encodes CSAGNREINQPQHF.

This chain joins TRBV19 and TRBJ2-3, with D tentatively TRBD1 (5 bases). Germline V lookup: CDR1 LNHDA, CDR2 SQIVND (reference sequence). V lost 7 bases and J 0 bases, leaving 17 bases between the germline ends. This CDR3 is 16 amino acids long. CDR3 sequence: CASTQGRASSTDTQYF. The CDR3 DNA sequence: TGTGCCAGTACTCAGGGAAGGGCATCAAGCACAGATACGCAGTATTTT.